A selection of T cell receptor beta chains follows, all from one sample in a study of blood T cell repertoires in COVID-19. The method was immunoSEQ multiplex PCR; TCRdb's version includes in-frame clones alone and lacks a portion of them. Here the sample spans just over 300,000 clones, 70% to 90% being singletons. The sequencing input was PBMCs or T cells enriched from blood (not recorded which). The receptors derive from a man aged 25-45 years who had recovered from COVID-19. Each CDR3 is given with its conserved first and last residue. A D gene is named only where the DNA matches it firmly. Expanded clones get a size class; other rows say once, few or many, or leave the size out.

d_call,clone_size,j_call,v_call,cdr3_aa,cdr3_nt
NA,NA,TRBJ1-1,TRBV7-8,CASSPGAARNTEAFF,TGTGCCAGCAGCCCAGGGGCGGCCCGGAACACTGAAGCTTTCTTT
NA,NA,TRBJ2-1,TRBV11-2,CASSLVLLAIEQFF,TGTGCCAGCAGCTTAGTCCTGCTAGCTATTGAGCAGTTCTTC
NA,NA,TRBJ2-7,TRBV5-1,CASSTPESYEQYF,TGCGCCAGCAGTACGCCTGAGTCCTACGAGCAGTACTTC
TRBD1,NA,TRBJ2-1,TRBV15,CATSDLQGTGFYNEQFF,TGTGCCACCAGTGACCTCCAAGGGACAGGGTTCTACAATGAGCAGTTCTTC
TRBD1,NA,TRBJ2-7,TRBV5-1,CASTNTGTANEQYF,TGCGCCAGCACTAATACCGGGACAGCTAACGAGCAGTACTTC
NA,once,TRBJ1-2,TRBV7-2,CASSLGGDLGYTF,TGTGCCAGCAGCCTCGGAGGGGACTTGGGCTACACCTTC
NA,NA,TRBJ1-1,TRBV30,CACHREDTEAFF,TGTGCCTGTCACCGTGAGGACACTGAAGCTTTCTTT
TRBD2,NA,TRBJ2-4,TRBV19,CASSLAGGLDIQYF,TGTGCCAGTAGTCTAGCGGGGGGGCTTGACATTCAGTACTTC
TRBD2,NA,TRBJ2-2,TRBV7-9,CASSRRTSQYLTGELFF,TGTGCCAGCAGCCGGCGGACTAGCCAATATCTCACCGGGGAGCTGTTTTTT
NA,NA,TRBJ1-1,TRBV2,CASSGAGDMNTEAFF,TGTGCCAGCAGTGGTGCAGGGGACATGAACACTGAAGCTTTCTTT
TRBD2,once,TRBJ2-1,TRBV5-1,CASSRRALRLAGDINEQFF,TGCGCCAGCAGCCGGAGGGCGCTTAGACTAGCGGGGGATATCAATGAGCAGTTCTTC
NA,NA,TRBJ2-7,TRBV2,CASTSYEQYF,TGTGCCAGCACTTCCTACGAGCAGTACTTC
TRBD1,few,TRBJ1-4,TRBV15,CATSRDGTGVGEKLFF,TGTGCCACCAGCAGAGATGGAACAGGGGTGGGTGAAAAACTGTTTTTT